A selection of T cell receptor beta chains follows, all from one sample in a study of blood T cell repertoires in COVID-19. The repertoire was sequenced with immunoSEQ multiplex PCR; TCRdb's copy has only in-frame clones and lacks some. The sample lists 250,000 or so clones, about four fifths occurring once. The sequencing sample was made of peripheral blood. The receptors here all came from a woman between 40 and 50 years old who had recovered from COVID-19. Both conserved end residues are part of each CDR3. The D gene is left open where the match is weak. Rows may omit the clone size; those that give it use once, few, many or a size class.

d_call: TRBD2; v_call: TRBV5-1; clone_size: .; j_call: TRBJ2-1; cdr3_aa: CASGGSGDSGNEQFF; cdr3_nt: TGCGCCAGCGGGGGGAGCGGGGATTCTGGCAATGAGCAGTTCTTC
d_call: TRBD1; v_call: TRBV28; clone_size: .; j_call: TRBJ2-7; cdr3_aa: CASSPPGQGTYEQYF; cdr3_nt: TGTGCCAGCAGTCCCCCGGGACAGGGAACCTACGAGCAGTACTTC
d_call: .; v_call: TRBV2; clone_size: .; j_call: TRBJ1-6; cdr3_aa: CASSGGYNSPLHF; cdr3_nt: TGTGCCAGCAGCGGCGGATATAATTCACCCCTCCACTTT
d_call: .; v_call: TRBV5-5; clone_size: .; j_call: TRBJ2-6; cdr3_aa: CASSPTGSSSSGANVLTF; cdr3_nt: TGTGCCAGCAGCCCTACGGGTTCGTCCTCCTCTGGGGCCAACGTCCTGACTTTC
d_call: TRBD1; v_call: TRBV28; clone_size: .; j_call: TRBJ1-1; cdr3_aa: CASSLWGQGPNTEAFF; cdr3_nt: TGTGCCAGCAGTTTATGGGGACAGGGCCCGAACACTGAAGCTTTCTTT
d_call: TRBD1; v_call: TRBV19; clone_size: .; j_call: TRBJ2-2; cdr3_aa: CASCGTGRTGELFF; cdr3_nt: TGTGCCAGTTGTGGGACAGGGCGAACCGGGGAGCTGTTTTTT
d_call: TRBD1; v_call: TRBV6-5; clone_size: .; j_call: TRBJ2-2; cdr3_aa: CASSRQGPFSGELFF; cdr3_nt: TGTGCCAGCAGCAGACAGGGCCCTTTTTCCGGGGAGCTGTTTTTT
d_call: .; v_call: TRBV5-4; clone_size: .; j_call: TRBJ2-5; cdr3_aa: CASSLRQNQETQYF; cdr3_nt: TGTGCCAGCAGCCTACGACAGAACCAAGAGACCCAGTACTTC
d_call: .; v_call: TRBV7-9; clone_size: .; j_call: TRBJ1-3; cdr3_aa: CASSLGTQSGNTIYF; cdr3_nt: TGTGCCAGCAGCTTGGGGACACAGTCTGGAAACACCATATATTTT
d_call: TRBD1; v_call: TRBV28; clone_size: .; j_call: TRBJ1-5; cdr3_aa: CASSLGQGNQPQHF; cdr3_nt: TGTGCCAGCAGTTTAGGACAGGGCAATCAGCCCCAGCATTTT
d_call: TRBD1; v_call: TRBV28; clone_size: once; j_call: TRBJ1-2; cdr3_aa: CASSPRDRDSYGYTF; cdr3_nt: TGTGCCAGCAGTCCCCGGGACAGGGACTCCTATGGCTACACCTTC
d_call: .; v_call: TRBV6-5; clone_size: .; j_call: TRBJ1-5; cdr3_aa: CASRLPLRGNQPQHF; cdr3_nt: TGTGCCAGCAGGCTCCCCCTCAGGGGCAATCAGCCCCAGCATTTT
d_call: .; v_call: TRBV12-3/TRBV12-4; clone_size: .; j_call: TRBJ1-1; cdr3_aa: CASSRGGRTEAFF; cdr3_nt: TGTGCCAGCAGTCGGGGGGGCAGGACTGAAGCTTTCTTT
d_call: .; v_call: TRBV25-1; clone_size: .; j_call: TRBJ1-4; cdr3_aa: CASYSHTNEKLFF; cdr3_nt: TGTGCCAGCTACAGCCATACTAATGAAAAACTGTTTTTT
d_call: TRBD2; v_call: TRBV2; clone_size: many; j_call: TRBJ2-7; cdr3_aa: CASSFGTTREQYF; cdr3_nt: TGTGCCAGCAGTTTCGGGACTACGAGGGAGCAGTACTTC
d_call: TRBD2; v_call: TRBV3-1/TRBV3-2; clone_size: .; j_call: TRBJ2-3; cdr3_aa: CASSRLAGGTDTQYF; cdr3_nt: TGTGCCAGCAGCCGACTAGCGGGGGGCACAGATACGCAGTATTTT
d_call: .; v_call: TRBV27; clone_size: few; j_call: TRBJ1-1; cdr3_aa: CASSTQRWASIVTEAFF; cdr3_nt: TGTGCCAGCAGTACCCAGCGGTGGGCCTCAATCGTGACTGAAGCTTTCTTT
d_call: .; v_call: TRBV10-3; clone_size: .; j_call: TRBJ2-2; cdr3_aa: CAIGGGQSPGHYTGELFF; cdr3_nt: TGTGCCATCGGGGGGGGACAATCCCCGGGACACTACACCGGGGAGCTGTTTTTT
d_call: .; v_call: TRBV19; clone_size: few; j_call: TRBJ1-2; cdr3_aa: CASSTQHGEDYGYTF; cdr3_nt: TGTGCCAGTAGCACCCAACACGGGGAAGACTATGGCTACACCTTC
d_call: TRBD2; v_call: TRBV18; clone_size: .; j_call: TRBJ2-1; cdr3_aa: CASSPSGGSYNKQFF; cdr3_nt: TGTGCCAGCTCGCCTAGCGGGGGGTCCTACAATAAGCAGTTCTTC
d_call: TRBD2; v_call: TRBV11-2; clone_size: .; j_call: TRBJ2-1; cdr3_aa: CASSLRLAGGYNEQFF; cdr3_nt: TGTGCCAGCAGCTTAAGACTAGCGGGCGGATACAATGAGCAGTTCTTC
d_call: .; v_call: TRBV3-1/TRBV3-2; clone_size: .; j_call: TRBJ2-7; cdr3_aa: CASSQLHEQYF; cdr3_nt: TGTGCCAGCAGCCAACTCCACGAGCAGTACTTC
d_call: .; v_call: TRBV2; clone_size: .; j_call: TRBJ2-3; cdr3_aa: CASSESGRVEDTQYF; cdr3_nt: TGTGCCAGCAGTGAGTCAGGCAGGGTTGAGGATACGCAGTATTTT
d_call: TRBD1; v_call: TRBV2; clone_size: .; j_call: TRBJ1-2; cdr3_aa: CASSGVTGGHGYTF; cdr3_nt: TGTGCCAGCAGTGGGGTCACAGGGGGACATGGCTACACCTTC
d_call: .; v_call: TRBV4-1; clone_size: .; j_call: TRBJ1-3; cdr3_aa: CASSQGRGRSGNTIYF; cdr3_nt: TGCGCCAGCAGCCAAGGTCGGGGTAGATCTGGAAACACCATATATTTT
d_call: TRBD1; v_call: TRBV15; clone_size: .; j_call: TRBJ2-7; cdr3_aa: CATSRDRSGGEQYF; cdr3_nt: TGTGCCACCAGCAGAGACCGATCAGGGGGCGAGCAGTACTTC
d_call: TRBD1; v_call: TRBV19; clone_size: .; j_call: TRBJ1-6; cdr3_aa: CASSISTGVDSPLHF; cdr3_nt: TGTGCCAGTAGTATATCGACAGGGGTGGATTCACCCCTCCACTTT
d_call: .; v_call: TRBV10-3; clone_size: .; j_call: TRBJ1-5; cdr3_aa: CAISELTDQPQHF; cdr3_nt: TGTGCCATCAGTGAGCTGACAGATCAGCCCCAGCATTTT
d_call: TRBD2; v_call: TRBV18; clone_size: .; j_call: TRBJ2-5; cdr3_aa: CASSPPHGGGTQYF; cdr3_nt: TGTGCCAGCTCACCACCGCACGGGGGGGGGACCCAGTACTTC